The sequence of this T cell receptor (beta chain) was determined in a study of identical twins. Concerning this clonotype: Its antigen is not known.

Notes on the study in general: Rather than following the same donors, the conclusions depended on cross-sectional statistical analysis. Researchers caution that invariant MAIT and iNKT cells could partly confound zero-insertion analyses. While abundant cord blood beta clonotypes carried fewer insertions, memory repertoires showed no such pattern.

In TCRdb, the 5' RACE reads were re-called with MiXCR into one record per CDR3 protein. Of around 530,000 distinct CDR3 sequences in the sample, roughly 15% are singletons; the top ten hold roughly 0.4%. This same sample was also part of a study on yellow fever vaccine responses in identical twins.

Sequencing used CD4+ T cells sorted from blood. The sequence was obtained from a young woman in good health.

The chain's CDR3 is CASSYSLFTDTQYF. The CDR3 nucleotides are TGTGCCAGCAGTTACTCACTTTTCACAGATACGCAGTATTTT. The chain combines TRBV6-5 with TRBJ2-3; D not resolved. The V end was cut by 0 bases, the J end by 2 bases, with 6 bases between. The CDR3 length is 14 residues. CDR1 is MNHEY and CDR2 is SVGAGI in the germline V gene.